This record concerns one TCR beta chain sequence. This clone was found once. The target of this receptor is not known. Base qualities are not at hand, and no much larger clone is one base apart. The immunoSEQ Assay, a bias-controlled multiplex PCR, was used to amplify TCRbeta CDR3 regions from genomic DNA. In the paper's pipeline: The number of nucleated cells in each sample was estimated from the amplification of reference gene primers within the assay. To quantify the absolute abundance of each unique TCRbeta CDR3 rearrangement, sequence reads were collapsed and filtered. For each sample, productive Simpson clonality was calculated as the square root of Simpson's diversity index over productive rearrangements. TCRdb took over this immuneACCESS table, retaining in-frame rearrangements with V and J assigned. Such tables are incomplete; in checked studies, under half of the missing clones stem from an unresolved V gene, and the remainder is unexplained. V and J calls and clone size follow that table, whereas D and trimming were derived from the DNA. This sample lists more than 450,000 clones; approximately 90% were detected once. 0.7% of the sample is held by the ten biggest clonotypes.

Participants in the prospective study were enrolled through a virtual design, were aged about 18 to 100 years, and lived in about two dozen United States geographic areas. To assign participants to cohorts, the prospective study relied on clinical history that participants themselves reported in a screening survey and a study questionnaire. Recovered participants in ImmuneRACE Cohort 3 were defined as having two consecutive negative NP/OP PCR tests, clearance from a healthcare professional, or resolution of symptoms. Mobile phlebotomists in the prospective study collected whole blood, serum and a nasopharyngeal or oropharyngeal swab from every participant. Participants in the prospective study had the option to provide additional blood draws and questionnaires over a 2-month period. Before DNA extraction, prospective study blood samples were shipped either frozen or at room temperature. The germline V gene specifies MNHEY as CDR1 and SVGAGI as CDR2. V is clipped by 4 bases and J by 2 bases, and the sequence between their germline boundaries is 12 bases long. The CDR3 spans 15 residues, from the cysteine through the phenylalanine. Of the read, only the CDR3 DNA is kept; its 45 bases are in frame from base 1.

The entry originates in a study of blood T cell repertoires in COVID-19 (dated by TCRdb to 2020 to 2021). Some background on the complete study: Samples covering the acute and convalescent phases of COVID-19 were provided by collaborators in the United States, Italy and Spain. The material from the prospective study consisted of cDNA or gDNA derived from T cells, B-cell-depleted T cells, or PBMCs. The dataset comprised deeply sampled blood TCRbeta repertoires from subjects exposed to, actively infected with, or recovered from COVID-19. The repertoires were released in a freely available public database meant as a resource for research on the immune response to SARS-CoV-2. Samples came from the ongoing ImmuneRACE study (first 160 participants) plus 1,254 subjects from 6 global collaborators. The sample metadata nearly always contained a de-identified subject ID, COVID-19 status, age in years and sex. HLA class I and class II types, where available, came from metadata supplied by the sample provider rather than from assay-based typing.

What the research found in general, with its limitations: The quantity of clinical and demographic metadata differed by source and by participant and was supplied without curation.

The clonotype was recovered from a woman aged 18-29 years who had recovered from COVID-19. Source material: PBMCs or T cells enriched from blood (not recorded which). The sequence is built from TRBV6-5 and TRBJ2-1; TRBD1 could be the D gene, as 6 bases match. At the DNA level, the sequence is TGTGCCAGCAGTTCCGACAGGCGACCCTACAATGAGCAGTTCTTC. This encodes CASSSDRRPYNEQFF.